This T cell receptor beta chain was observed in a study of vaccination and CD4 T cells after COVID-19. The Oncomine TCR Beta short-read assay was applied to DNA of cultured CD4+ T cells. MiXCR was run by TCRdb on the PCR reads, yielding one entry per CDR3 protein. The table lists some 7,400 distinct CDR3 sequences, 37% of them singletons. Details on this clonotype: Antigen: not known.

Described treatment: roughly 10-day PBMC culture with coronavirus spike peptide pools or control peptides (ViraFEST assay). Harvesting of the unexposed donor's CD4+ T cells predated the COVID-19 pandemic (2011-2018). Before TCRs were sequenced, ViraFEST expanded antigen-specific T cells with peptide pools. This TCR derives from a human donor in good health. The specimen was CD4+ T cells from blood, cultured in vitro.

The CDR3 reads CASSSSWTALDYGYTF. In DNA form, the CDR3 reads TGTGCCAGCAGCTCATCCTGGACAGCCCTAGACTATGGCTACACCTTC. The chain links TRBV11-2 to TRBJ1-2; weak D call: TRBD1 (6 bases). V lost 4 bases and J 3 bases, leaving 18 bases between the germline ends. There are 16 residues in the CDR3. The germline gives CDR1 SGHAT, CDR2 FQNNGV.